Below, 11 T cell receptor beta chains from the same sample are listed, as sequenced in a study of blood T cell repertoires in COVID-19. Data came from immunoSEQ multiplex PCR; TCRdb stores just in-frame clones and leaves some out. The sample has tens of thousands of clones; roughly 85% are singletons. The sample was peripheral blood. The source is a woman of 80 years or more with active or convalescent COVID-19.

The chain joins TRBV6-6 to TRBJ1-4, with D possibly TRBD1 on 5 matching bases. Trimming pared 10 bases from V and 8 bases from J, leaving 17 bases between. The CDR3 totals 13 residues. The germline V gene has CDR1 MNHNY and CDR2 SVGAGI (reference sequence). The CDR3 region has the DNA TGTGCCACCAGAATGTCCCAGGGAGAAAAACTGTTTTTT. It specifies CATRMSQGEKLFF.

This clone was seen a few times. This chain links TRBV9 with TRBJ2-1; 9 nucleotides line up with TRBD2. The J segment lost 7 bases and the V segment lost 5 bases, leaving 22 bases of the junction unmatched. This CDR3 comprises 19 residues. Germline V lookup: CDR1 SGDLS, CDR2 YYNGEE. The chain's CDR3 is CASSGTRQGAGGPLNEQFF. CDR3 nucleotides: TGTGCCAGCAGTGGGACCCGACAGGGTGCGGGAGGGCCATTGAATGAGCAGTTCTTC.

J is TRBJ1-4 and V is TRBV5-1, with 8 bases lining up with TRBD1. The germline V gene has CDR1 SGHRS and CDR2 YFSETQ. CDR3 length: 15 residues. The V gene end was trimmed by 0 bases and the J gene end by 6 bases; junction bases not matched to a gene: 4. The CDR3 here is CASSLGGQVHEKLFF. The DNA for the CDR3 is TGCGCCAGCAGCTTGGGGGGACAGGTCCATGAAAAACTGTTTTTT.

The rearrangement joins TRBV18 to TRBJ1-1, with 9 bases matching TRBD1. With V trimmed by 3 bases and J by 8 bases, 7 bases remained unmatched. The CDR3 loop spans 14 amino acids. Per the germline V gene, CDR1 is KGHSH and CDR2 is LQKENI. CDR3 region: CASSPGQGFMEAFF. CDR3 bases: TGTGCCAGCTCACCCGGACAGGGGTTTATGGAAGCTTTCTTT. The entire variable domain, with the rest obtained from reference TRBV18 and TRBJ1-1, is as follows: NAGVMQNPRHLVRRRGQEARLRCSPMKGHSHVYWYRQLPEEGLKFMVYLQKENIIDESGMPKERFSAEFPKEGPSILRIQQVVRGDSAAYFCASSPGQGFMEAFFGQGTRLTVV.

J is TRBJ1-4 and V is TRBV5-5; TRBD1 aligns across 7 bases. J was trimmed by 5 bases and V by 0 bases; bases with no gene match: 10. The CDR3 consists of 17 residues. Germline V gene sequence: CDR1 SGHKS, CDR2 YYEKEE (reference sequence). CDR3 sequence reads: CASSLGTRQGGNEKLFF. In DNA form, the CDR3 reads TGTGCCAGCAGCTTGGGGACCCGACAGGGAGGAAATGAAAAACTGTTTTTT.

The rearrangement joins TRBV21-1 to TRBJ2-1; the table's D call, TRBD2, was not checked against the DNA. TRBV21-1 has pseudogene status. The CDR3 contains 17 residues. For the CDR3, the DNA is TGTGCCAGCAGCAAAGGGGATAGCGGGAGTAGTCGGGATGAGCAGTTCTTC. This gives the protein CASSKGDSGSSRDEQFF.

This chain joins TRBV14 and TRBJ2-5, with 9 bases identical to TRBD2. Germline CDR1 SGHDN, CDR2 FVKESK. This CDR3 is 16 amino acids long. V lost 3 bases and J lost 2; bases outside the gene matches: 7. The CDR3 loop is CASSQVAGAQQETQYF. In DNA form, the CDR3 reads TGTGCCAGCAGCCAGGTAGCGGGAGCCCAACAAGAGACCCAGTACTTC.

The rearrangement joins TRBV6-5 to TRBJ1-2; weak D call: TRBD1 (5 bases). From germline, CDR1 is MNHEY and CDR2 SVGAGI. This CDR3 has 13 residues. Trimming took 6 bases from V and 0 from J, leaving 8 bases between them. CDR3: CASRGGPNYGYTF. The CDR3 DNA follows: TGTGCCAGCAGGGGGGGTCCTAACTATGGCTACACCTTC.

Here the CDR3 DNA reads TGCGCCAGCAGCTTGAGGACAACGAACACTGAAGCTTTCTTT. As protein: CASSLRTTNTEAFF. This chain joins TRBV5-1 and TRBJ1-1; weak D call: TRBD1 (5 bases). CDR3 length: 14 amino acids. The germline V gene has CDR1 SGHRS and CDR2 YFSETQ. The ends were cut back, 1 base at V and 1 base at J, with 8 bases in the middle.

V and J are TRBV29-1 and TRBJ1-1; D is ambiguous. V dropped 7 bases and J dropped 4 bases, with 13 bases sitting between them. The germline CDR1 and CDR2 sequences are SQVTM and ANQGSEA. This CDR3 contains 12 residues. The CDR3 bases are TGCAGCGGATCGAAGGGAGGCACTGAAGCTTTCTTT. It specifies CSGSKGGTEAFF. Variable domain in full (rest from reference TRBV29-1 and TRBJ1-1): SAVISQKPSRDICQRGTSLTIQCQVDSQVTMMFWYRQQPGQSLTLIATANQGSEATYESGFVIDKFPISRPNLTFSTLTVSNMSPEDSSIYLCSGSKGGTEAFFGQGTRLTVV.

The CDR3 region is CASSVWSGGPSTDTQYF. The CDR3 nucleotides are TGTGCCAGCAGCGTTTGGAGCGGGGGGCCTAGCACAGATACGCAGTATTTT. The chain has TRBV9 and TRBJ2-3; TRBD2 agrees at 9 bases. With 2 bases clipped from V and 0 bases from J, the junction kept 7 bases outside the gene matches. Germline loops: CDR1 SGDLS, CDR2 YYNGEE. CDR3 length: 17 residues.